This TCR beta chain came from a study of T cell responses to AZD1222 COVID-19 vaccine. Notes on this clone: Its matching antigen is unknown. In the same sample, other DNA sequences code for this CDR3.

V was pared by 0 bases and J by 2 bases, with 5 bases of the junction left unmatched. The CDR3 runs to 16 residues. Germline CDR1 SGDLS, CDR2 YYNGEE. Sequencing used immunoSEQ multiplex PCR; TCRdb keeps in-frame clones, though not all of them. The sample yields about 70,000 clones, around 90% seen once. General study results and limits: The number of AZD1222 recipients seropositive at baseline was only five to seven.

The receptor was derived from an adult in good health. The source was peripheral blood, collected on day 0 of MenACWY control vaccination. The chain joins TRBV9 to TRBJ1-2, with 9 nucleotides matching TRBD1. The CDR3 DNA is TGTGCCAGCAGCGTAGCCGGGACAGGGTTGAACTATGGCTACACCTTC. Translated, it gives CASSVAGTGLNYGYTF.